Listed below are T cell receptor beta chains from one sample, sequenced in a study of regulatory T cells in long-lasting Graves disease. Each CDR3 protein is one row after TCRdb ran MiXCR on the multiplex PCR reads. The table has 390,000 or so distinct CDR3 sequences, less than 30% seen once. The source material was peripheral blood mononuclear cells (PBMCs), sampled when the disease was refractory, from a patient treated with antithyroid drugs. The receptor set was obtained from a woman between 40 and 50 years old with Graves disease. Both conserved end residues are part of each CDR3. A D gene is named only where the DNA matches it firmly. Some rows have no size entry. The others give once, few or many, or a class for an expanded clone.

d_call	clone_size	v_call	j_call	cdr3_aa	cdr3_nt
TRBD1	many	TRBV19	TRBJ1-1	CASRDRTWAMNTEAFF	TGTGCCAGTAGGGACAGGACCTGGGCAATGAACACTGAAGCTTTCTTT
TRBD2	NA	TRBV11-2	TRBJ2-4	CASSFQGTSGALAKNIQYF	TGTGCCAGCAGCTTCCAAGGGACTAGCGGGGCCCTAGCCAAAAACATTCAGTACTTC
NA	many	TRBV2	TRBJ1-1	CASRWTYMNTEAFF	TGTGCCAGCAGGTGGACGTACATGAACACTGAAGCTTTCTTT
NA	NA	TRBV9	TRBJ2-5	CASSVALHSPTQYF	TGTGCCAGCAGCGTAGCTCTGCACTCCCCGACCCAGTACTTC
TRBD1	NA	TRBV19	TRBJ1-5	CASSIRDRPQHF	TGTGCCAGTAGTATCCGGGACAGGCCCCAGCATTTT
NA	NA	TRBV19	TRBJ1-6	CASSLTPGKNSPLHF	TGTGCCAGTAGTCTGACCCCTGGAAAAAATTCACCCCTCCACTTT
NA	NA	TRBV11-2	TRBJ1-1	CASSSQGTEALF	TGTGCCAGCAGTTCGCAGGGGACTGAAGCTCTCTTT
NA	many	TRBV28	TRBJ2-5	CASSRTQTGRETQYF	TGTGCCAGCAGCCGTACTCAGACAGGGAGGGAGACCCAGTACTTC
NA	many	TRBV2	TRBJ1-5	CASSESGQPQHF	TGTGCCAGCAGTGAGAGCGGTCAGCCCCAGCATTTT
TRBD1	NA	TRBV2	TRBJ2-1	CASEGQGGGKQFF	TGTGCCAGCGAGGGACAGGGGGGTGGCAAGCAGTTCTTC
TRBD1	NA	TRBV20-1	TRBJ2-7	CSARDPRDSSYEQYF	TGCAGTGCTAGAGACCCACGGGACAGCTCCTACGAGCAGTACTTC
NA	few	TRBV12-3/TRBV12-4	TRBJ2-2	CASSFMGLQNTGELFF	TGTGCCAGCAGTTTTATGGGACTTCAGAACACCGGGGAGCTGTTTTTT
NA	many	TRBV6-5	TRBJ1-1	CASSYRGMNTEAFF	TGTGCCAGCAGTTATAGGGGAATGAACACTGAAGCTTTCTTT
TRBD2	few	TRBV29-1	TRBJ2-4	CSVWDSGGNIQYF	TGCAGCGTTTGGGACTCGGGGGGAAACATTCAGTACTTC
NA	many	TRBV12-3/TRBV12-4	TRBJ1-1	CASSLGASGTEAFF	TGTGCCAGCAGCTTAGGGGCGTCGGGCACTGAAGCTTTCTTT
NA	NA	TRBV5-5	TRBJ2-2	CASSYITGELFF	TGTGCCAGCAGCTATATAACCGGGGAGCTGTTTTTT
NA	NA	TRBV6-1	TRBJ2-7	CASRFGGLSYEQYF	TGTGCCAGCCGGTTTGGAGGTCTCTCCTACGAGCAGTACTTC
NA	many	TRBV12-3/TRBV12-4	TRBJ1-1	CASSLAWNTEAFF	TGTGCCAGCAGTTTAGCGTGGAACACTGAAGCTTTCTTT
NA	NA	TRBV7-2	TRBJ1-5	CASSLRGGADQPQHF	TGTGCCAGCAGCTTAAGGGGGGGAGCAGATCAGCCCCAGCATTTT
TRBD2	few	TRBV7-8	TRBJ2-4	CASSSTRVPGGSKNIQYF	TGTGCCAGCAGCTCTACGCGAGTGCCCGGGGGGTCCAAAAACATTCAGTACTTC
NA	many	TRBV2	TRBJ1-1	CASSEEGVWTEAFF	TGTGCCAGCAGTGAAGAGGGGGTCTGGACTGAAGCTTTCTTT
NA	many	TRBV28	TRBJ1-1	CASSLGRRGTEAFF	TGTGCCAGCAGTTTAGGGCGCCGGGGCACTGAAGCTTTCTTT
NA	NA	TRBV7-3	TRBJ2-5	CASSPLPQETQYF	TGTGCCAGCAGTCCCCTCCCTCAAGAGACCCAGTACTTC